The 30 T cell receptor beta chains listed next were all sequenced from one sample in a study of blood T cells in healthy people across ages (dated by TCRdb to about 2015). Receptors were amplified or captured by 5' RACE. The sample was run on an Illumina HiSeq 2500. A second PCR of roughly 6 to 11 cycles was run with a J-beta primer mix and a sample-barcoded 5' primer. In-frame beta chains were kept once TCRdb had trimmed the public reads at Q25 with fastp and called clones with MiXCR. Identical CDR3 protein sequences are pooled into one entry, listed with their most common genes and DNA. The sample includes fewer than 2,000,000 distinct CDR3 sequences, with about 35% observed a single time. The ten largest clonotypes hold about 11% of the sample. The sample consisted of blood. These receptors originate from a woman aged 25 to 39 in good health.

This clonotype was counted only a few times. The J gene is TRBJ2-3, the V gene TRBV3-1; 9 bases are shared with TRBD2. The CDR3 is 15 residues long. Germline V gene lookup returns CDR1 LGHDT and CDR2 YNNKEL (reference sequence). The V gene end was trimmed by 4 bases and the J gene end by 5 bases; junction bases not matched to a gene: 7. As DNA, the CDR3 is TGTGCCAGCAGCCCCCGGACTAGCGTGTTAGATACGCAGTATTTT. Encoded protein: CASSPRTSVLDTQYF.

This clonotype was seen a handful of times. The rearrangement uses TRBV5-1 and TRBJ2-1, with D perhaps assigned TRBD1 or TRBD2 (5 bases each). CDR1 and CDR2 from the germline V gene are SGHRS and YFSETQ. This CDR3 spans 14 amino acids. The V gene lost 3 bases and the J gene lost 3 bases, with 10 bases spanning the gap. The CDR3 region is CASSWGSGYNEQFF. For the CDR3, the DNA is TGCGCCAGCAGCTGGGGGAGCGGCTACAATGAGCAGTTCTTC.

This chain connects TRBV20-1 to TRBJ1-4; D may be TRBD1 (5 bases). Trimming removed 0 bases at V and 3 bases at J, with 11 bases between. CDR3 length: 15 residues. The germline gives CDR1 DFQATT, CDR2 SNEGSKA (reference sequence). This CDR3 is CSARDRAGPNEKLFF. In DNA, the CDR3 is TGCAGTGCTAGAGATCGGGCAGGGCCTAATGAAAAACTGTTTTTT.

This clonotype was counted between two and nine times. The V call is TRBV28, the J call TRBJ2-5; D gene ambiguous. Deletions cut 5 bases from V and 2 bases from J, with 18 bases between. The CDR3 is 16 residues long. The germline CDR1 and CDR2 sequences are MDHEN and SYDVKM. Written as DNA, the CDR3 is TGTGCCAGCAGTCCCGCCGCCTTGGGCGCACAAGAGACCCAGTACTTC. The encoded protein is CASSPAALGAQETQYF. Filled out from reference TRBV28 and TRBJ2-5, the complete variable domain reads DVKVTQSSRYLVKRTGEKVFLECVQDMDHENMFWYRQDPGLGLRLIYFSYDVKMKEKGDIPEGYSVSREKKERFSLILESASTNQTSMYLCASSPAALGAQETQYFGPGTRLLVL.

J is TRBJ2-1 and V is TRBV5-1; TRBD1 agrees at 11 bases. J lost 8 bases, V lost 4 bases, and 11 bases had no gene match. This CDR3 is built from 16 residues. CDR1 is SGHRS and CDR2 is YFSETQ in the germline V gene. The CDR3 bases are TGCGCCAGCAGCCCGGACAGGGGGCCCCCAAGATATGAGCAGTTCTTC. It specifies CASSPDRGPPRYEQFF.

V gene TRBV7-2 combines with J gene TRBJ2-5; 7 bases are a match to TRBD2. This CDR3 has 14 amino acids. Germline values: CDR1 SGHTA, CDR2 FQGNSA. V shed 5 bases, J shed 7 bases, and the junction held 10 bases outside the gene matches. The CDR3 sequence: CASSTQGLVGTQYF. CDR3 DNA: TGTGCCAGCAGCACCCAAGGACTAGTCGGGACCCAGTACTTC.

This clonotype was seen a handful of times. The CDR3 sequence is CSGLVVKNSPLHF. The DNA of the CDR3 is TGCAGTGGATTGGTGGTTAAGAATTCACCCCTCCACTTT. The chain links TRBV20-1 to TRBJ1-6; D ambiguous. Per germline, CDR1 DFQATT and CDR2 SNEGSKA (reference sequence). Trimming pared 7 bases from V and 7 bases from J, leaving 14 bases between. This CDR3 is 13 amino acids long.

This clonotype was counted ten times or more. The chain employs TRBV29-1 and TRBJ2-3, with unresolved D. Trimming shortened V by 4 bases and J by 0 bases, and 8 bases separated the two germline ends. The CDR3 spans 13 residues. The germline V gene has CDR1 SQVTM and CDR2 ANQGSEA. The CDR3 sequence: CSVAVTSTDTQYF. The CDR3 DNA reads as TGCAGCGTTGCGGTTACTAGCACAGATACGCAGTATTTT.

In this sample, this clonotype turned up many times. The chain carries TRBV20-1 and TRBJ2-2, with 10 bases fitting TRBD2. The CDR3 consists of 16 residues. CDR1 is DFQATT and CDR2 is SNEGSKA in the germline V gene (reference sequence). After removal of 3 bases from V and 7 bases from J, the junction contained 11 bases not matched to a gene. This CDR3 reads CSAREWASGSGGELFF. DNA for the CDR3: TGCAGTGCTAGGGAGTGGGCTAGCGGGAGCGGCGGGGAGCTGTTTTTT.

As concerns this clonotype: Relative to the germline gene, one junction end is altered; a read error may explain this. The chain's CDR3 is CASSHSSTEAHGEYEQYF. The CDR3 nucleotides are TGTGCCAGCAGTCACTCGAGTACAGAGGCCCACGGGGAGTACGAGCAGTATTTC. The chain links TRBV6-5 to TRBJ2-7; tentative D call: TRBD2 (5 bases). Germline-derived CDR1 and CDR2 are MNHEY and SVGAGI. The CDR3 is 18 residues long.

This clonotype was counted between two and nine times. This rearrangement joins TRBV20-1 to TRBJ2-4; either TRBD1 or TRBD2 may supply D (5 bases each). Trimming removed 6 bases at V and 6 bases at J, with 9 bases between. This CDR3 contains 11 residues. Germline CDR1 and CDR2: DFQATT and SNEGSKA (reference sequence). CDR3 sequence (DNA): TGCAGTGCATGGGGGATAAACATTCAGTACTTC. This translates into CSAWGINIQYF.

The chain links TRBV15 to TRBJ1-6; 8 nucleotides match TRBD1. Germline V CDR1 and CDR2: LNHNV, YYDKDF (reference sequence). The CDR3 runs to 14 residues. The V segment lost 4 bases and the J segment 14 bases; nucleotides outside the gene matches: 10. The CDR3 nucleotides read TGTGCCACCAGCACCTACGGACAGGGCGGAACCCTCCACTTT. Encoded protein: CATSTYGQGGTLHF.

CDR3 loop: CASLRGPHEQYF. The CDR3 coding sequence is TGTGCCAGCTTAAGGGGTCCCCACGAGCAGTACTTC. The chain joins TRBV6-2 or TRBV6-3 to TRBJ2-5, with D maybe TRBD1 (5 bases). The end of the DNA is better explained by TRBJ2-7, so the J call may be wrong. CDR1 MNHEY and CDR2 SVGEGT come from the germline V gene. This CDR3 is 12 amino acids long.

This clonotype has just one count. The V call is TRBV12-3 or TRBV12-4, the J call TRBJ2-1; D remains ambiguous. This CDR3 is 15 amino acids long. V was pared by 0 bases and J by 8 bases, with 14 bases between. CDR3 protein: CASSLAIGAVDEQFF. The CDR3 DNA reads TGTGCCAGCAGTTTAGCAATTGGAGCAGTGGATGAGCAGTTCTTC.

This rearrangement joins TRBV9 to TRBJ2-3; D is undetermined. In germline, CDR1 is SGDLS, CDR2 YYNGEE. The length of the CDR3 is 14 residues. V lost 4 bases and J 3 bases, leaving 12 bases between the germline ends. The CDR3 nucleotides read TGTGCCAGCAGCCCAATCACCCTGACAGATACGCAGTATTTT. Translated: CASSPITLTDTQYF.

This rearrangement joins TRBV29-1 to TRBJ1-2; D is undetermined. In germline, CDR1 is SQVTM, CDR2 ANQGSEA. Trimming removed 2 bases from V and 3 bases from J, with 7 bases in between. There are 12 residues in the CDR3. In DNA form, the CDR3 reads TGCAGCGTTGAAACTGGGTACTATGGCTACACCTTC. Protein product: CSVETGYYGYTF.

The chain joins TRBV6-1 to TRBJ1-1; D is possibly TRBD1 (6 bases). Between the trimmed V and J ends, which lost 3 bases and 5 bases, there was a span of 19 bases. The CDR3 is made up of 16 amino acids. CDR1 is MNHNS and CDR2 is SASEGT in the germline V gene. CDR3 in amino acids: CASSDDRILRGTEAFF. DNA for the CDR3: TGTGCCAGCAGTGATGACAGGATTCTTCGTGGGACTGAAGCTTTCTTT.

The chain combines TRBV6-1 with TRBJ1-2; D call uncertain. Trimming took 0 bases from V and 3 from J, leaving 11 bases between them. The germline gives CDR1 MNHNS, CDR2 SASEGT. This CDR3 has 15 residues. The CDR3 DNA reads TGTGCCAGCAGTGAAGCTAAGGCGTCGTACTATGGCTACACCTTC. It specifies CASSEAKASYYGYTF.

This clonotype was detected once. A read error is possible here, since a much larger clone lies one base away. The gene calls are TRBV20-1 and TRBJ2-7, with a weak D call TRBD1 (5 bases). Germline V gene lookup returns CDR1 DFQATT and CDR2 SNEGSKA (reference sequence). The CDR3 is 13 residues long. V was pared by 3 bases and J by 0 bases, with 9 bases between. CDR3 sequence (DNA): TGCAGTGCTAGGGACATGGTCTCCTACGAGCAGTACTTC. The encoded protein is CSARDMVSYEQYF.

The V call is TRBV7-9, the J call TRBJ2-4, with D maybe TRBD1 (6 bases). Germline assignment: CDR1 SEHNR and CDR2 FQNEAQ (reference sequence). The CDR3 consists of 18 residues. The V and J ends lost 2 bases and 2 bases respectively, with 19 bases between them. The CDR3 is CASSLSLTAGTTKNIQYF. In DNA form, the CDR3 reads TGTGCCAGCAGCTTATCGTTAACCGCCGGGACAACCAAAAACATTCAGTACTTC.

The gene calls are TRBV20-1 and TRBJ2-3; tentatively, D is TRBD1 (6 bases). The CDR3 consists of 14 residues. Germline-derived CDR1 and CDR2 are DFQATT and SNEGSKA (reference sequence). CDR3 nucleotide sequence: TGCGGCGGTCCCCCACAGGGAGGCACAGATACGCAGTATTTT. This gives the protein CGGPPQGGTDTQYF.

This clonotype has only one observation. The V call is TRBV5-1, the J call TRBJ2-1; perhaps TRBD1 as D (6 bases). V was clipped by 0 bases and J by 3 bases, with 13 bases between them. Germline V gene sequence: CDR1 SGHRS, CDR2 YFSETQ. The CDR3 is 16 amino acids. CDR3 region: CASSLGPGDNYNEQFF. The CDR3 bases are TGCGCCAGCAGCTTGGGCCCAGGGGACAACTACAATGAGCAGTTCTTC.

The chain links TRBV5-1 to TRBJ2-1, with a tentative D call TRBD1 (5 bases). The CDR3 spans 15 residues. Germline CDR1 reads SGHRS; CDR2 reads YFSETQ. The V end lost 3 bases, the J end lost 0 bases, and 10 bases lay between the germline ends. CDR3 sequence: CASSWGTGSYNEQFF. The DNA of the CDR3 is TGCGCCAGCAGCTGGGGAACAGGCTCCTACAATGAGCAGTTCTTC.

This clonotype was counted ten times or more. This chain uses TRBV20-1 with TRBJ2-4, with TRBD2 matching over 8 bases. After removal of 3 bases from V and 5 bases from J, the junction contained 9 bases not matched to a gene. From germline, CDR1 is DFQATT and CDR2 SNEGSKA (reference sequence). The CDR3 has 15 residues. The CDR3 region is CSARGARGAENIQYF. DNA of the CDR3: TGCAGTGCTAGGGGGGCGCGGGGGGCCGAAAACATTCAGTACTTC.

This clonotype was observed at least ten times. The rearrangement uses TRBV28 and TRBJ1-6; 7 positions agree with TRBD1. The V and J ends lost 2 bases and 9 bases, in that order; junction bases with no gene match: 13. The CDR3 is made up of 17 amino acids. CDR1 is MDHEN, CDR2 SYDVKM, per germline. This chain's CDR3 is CASSLGRTGEAGSPLHF. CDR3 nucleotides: TGTGCCAGCAGTTTAGGGAGAACAGGGGAAGCGGGTTCACCCCTCCACTTT.

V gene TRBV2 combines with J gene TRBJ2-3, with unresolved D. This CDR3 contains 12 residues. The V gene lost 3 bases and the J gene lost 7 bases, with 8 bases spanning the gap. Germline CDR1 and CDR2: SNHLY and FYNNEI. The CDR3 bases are TGTGCCAGCAGTGAGGGGTCTTATACGCAGTATTTT. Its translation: CASSEGSYTQYF.

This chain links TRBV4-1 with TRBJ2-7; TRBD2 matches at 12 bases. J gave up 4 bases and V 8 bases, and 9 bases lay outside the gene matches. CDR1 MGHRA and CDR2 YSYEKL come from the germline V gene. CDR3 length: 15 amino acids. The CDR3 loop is CASRPGLAGPYEQYF. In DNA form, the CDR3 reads TGCGCCAGCCGCCCCGGACTAGCGGGGCCGTACGAGCAGTACTTC.

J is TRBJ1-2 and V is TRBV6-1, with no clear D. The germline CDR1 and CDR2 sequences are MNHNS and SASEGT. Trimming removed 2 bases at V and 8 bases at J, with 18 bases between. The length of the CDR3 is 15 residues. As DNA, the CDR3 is TGTGCCAGCAGTGAAAGGTGGAGTCCCCCTTACGGCTACACCTTC. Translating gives CASSERWSPPYGYTF.

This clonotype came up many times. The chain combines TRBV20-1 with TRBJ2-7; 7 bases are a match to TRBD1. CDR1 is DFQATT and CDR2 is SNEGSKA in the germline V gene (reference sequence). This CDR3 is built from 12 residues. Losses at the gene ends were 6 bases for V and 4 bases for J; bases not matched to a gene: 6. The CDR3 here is CSAENRGYEQYF. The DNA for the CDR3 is TGCAGTGCCGAGAACAGGGGTTACGAGCAGTACTTC.

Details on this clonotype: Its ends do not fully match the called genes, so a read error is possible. The CDR3 coding sequence is TGTGCCAGCGGCTTAGATATAGGACTAGCTCAAGAGACCCAGTACTTC. Its translation is CASGLDIGLAQETQYF. This rearrangement joins TRBV11-2 to TRBJ2-5, with 8 bases that match TRBD2. The CDR3 has 16 residues. Germline V gene data show CDR1 as SGHAT and CDR2 as FQNNGV.